Listed below are T cell receptor beta chains from one sample, sequenced in a study of blood T cell repertoires in COVID-19. Measured with immunoSEQ multiplex PCR; TCRdb has only the in-frame clones, and not every one. The sample includes 65,000 to 80,000 clones, under 95% of them seen just once. The material sequenced was peripheral blood. These receptors were obtained from a human donor in a cohort sampled during active COVID-19. CDR3s include the opening cysteine and the closing phenylalanine or tryptophan. The order of the fields is V gene, J gene, D gene, CDR3 DNA, CDR3 protein. D genes are given only for firm matches.

>TRBV12-5|TRBJ2-3|-
TGTGCTAGTGGTTTTTGGGGCTATCTATCCACAGATACGCAGTATTTT
CASGFWGYLSTDTQYF
>TRBV19|TRBJ1-5|TRBD1
TGTGCCAGTAGTATAGGCCTCACAGGGGTTCCCTATCAGCCCCAGCATTTT
CASSIGLTGVPYQPQHF
>TRBV6-1|TRBJ1-5|-
TGTGCCAGCAGTGAAGCAACAGGACACAATCAGCCCCAGCATTTT
CASSEATGHNQPQHF
>TRBV27|TRBJ2-7|-
TGTGCCAGCAGCCCAACGACCAGGGGCGACGCCTACGAGCAGTACTTC
CASSPTTRGDAYEQYF
>TRBV29-1|TRBJ1-1|-
TGCAGCGTTGTAAGGAGGACGGGGAACACTGAAGCTTTCTTT
CSVVRRTGNTEAFF
>TRBV5-1|TRBJ1-1|TRBD1
TGCGCCAGCAGTATGGACAGGGCCCTGAACACTGAAGCTTTCTTT
CASSMDRALNTEAFF
>TRBV19|TRBJ1-4|-
TGTGCCAGTAGTTCCCTGAGTGCAACTAATGAAAAACTGTTTTTT
CASSSLSATNEKLFF
>TRBV4-3|TRBJ2-2|TRBD1
TGCGCCAGCAGCAAACAGGGGGCGCGCGGGACCGGGGAGCTGTTTTTT
CASSKQGARGTGELFF
>TRBV4-1|TRBJ1-3|TRBD1
TGCGCCAGCAGCCGACAGGGGGCTGGGGGAAACACCATATATTTT
CASSRQGAGGNTIYF
>TRBV7-9|TRBJ2-7|TRBD1
TGTGCCAGCAGCACGCGGACAGGCCCAATCTACGAGCAGTACTTC
CASSTRTGPIYEQYF
>TRBV30|TRBJ2-7|TRBD1
TGTGCCTCCGACTCCGGGACAGGGTCCTATAAGCAGTACTTC
CASDSGTGSYKQYF
>TRBV4-3|TRBJ1-2|-
TGCGCCAGCAGCCAAGATCCGTTTCTCCGGGAAGATGGCTACACCTTC
CASSQDPFLREDGYTF
>TRBV18|TRBJ1-5|TRBD1
TGTGCCAGCTCACCACCGGGACAGGGACCTCAGCCCCAGCATTTT
CASSPPGQGPQPQHF
>TRBV10-3|TRBJ2-3|TRBD2
TGTGCCAGCCACGGCGGGGGGGCGAGTACGCAGTATTTT
CASHGGGASTQYF
>TRBV12-5|TRBJ1-3|-
TGTGCTAGTGGTTTGGTTTTTTACAGCCCAAACTCTGGAAACACCATATATTTT
CASGLVFYSPNSGNTIYF
>TRBV6-1|TRBJ2-2|-
TGTGCCAGCAGTGAAGTCCCGACCGGGGAGCTGTTTTTT
CASSEVPTGELFF
>TRBV18|TRBJ1-1|-
TGTGCCGGGGCATCGGGACAGAACACTGAAGCTTTCTTT
CAGASGQNTEAFF
>TRBV18|TRBJ1-6|-
TGTGCCAGCTCACCAGACCCCCGGGATTCACCCCTCCACTTT
CASSPDPRDSPLHF
>TRBV5-8|TRBJ2-3|TRBD1
TGTGCCAGCAGTCTTGGGACAGGAGACACAGATACGCAGTATTTT
CASSLGTGDTDTQYF
>TRBV11-2|TRBJ2-5|-
TGTGCCAGCAGCCCAGCCAGGGCTAACCAAGAGACCCAGTACTTC
CASSPARANQETQYF
>TRBV5-1|TRBJ1-3|-
TGCGCCAGCAGCTTAGGACAGACCCGAGACCTTGGAAACACCATATATTTT
CASSLGQTRDLGNTIYF
>TRBV15|TRBJ1-4|-
TGTGCCACCAGCAGAGACGTCGGACAGTCTAATGAAAAACTGTTTTTT
CATSRDVGQSNEKLFF
>TRBV19|TRBJ2-7|-
TGTGCCAGTAGTACTCAAGGGACACCTGGACACTACGAGCAGTACTTC
CASSTQGTPGHYEQYF